The 32 T cell receptor beta chains in this list originate from one sample, sequenced in a study of shared clonotypes between healthy human individuals. TCRdb's table, derived via immunoSEQ multiplex PCR, lists solely in-frame clones and lacks some. The table lists roughly 2 million clones, 90% to 97% of them singletons. The sample consisted of naive CD4+ T cells sorted from blood. Indicated subset: CD45RA+ positively selected. The receptor set was obtained from a man in his late teens or twenties in good health.

This clone came up once. This chain joins TRBV10-1 and TRBJ2-1; 12 bases map to TRBD2. This CDR3 region has 14 residues. The junction had 2 bases not matched to a gene; V was cut back by 3 bases and J by 8 bases. In germline, CDR1 is WNHNN, CDR2 SYGVQD (reference sequence). Written as DNA, the CDR3 is TGCGCCAGCAGTGACACTAGCGGGGGGCATGAGCAGTTCTTC. Protein: CASSDTSGGHEQFF.

This clone was counted a single time. The chain couples TRBV7-2 to TRBJ1-1; unclear D gene. Per the germline V gene, CDR1 is SGHTA and CDR2 is FQGNSA. The ends were cut back, 2 bases at V and 4 bases at J, with 17 bases in the middle. This CDR3 contains 16 residues. In DNA form, the CDR3 reads TGTGCCAGCAGCTTAAGCTCTAGTGCCGGGAGCACTGAAGCTTTCTTT. As protein: CASSLSSSAGSTEAFF.

The chain carries TRBV5-3 and TRBJ1-4; no firm D call. TRBV5-3 is an ORF, and what it does is uncertain. The CDR3 length is 14 residues. Trimming removed 1 base at V and 5 bases at J, with 9 bases between. The chain's CDR3 is CARSLSVSNEKLFF. CDR3 DNA: TGTGCCAGAAGCTTGTCAGTTAGCAATGAAAAACTGTTTTTT.

The V and J genes are TRBV4-1 and TRBJ2-7; 7 bases match TRBD2. The germline V gene has CDR1 MGHRA and CDR2 YSYEKL. V lost 0 bases, J lost 5 bases, and 4 bases stayed unmatched. This CDR3 is 14 amino acids long. The CDR3 spells CASSQDRTSDEQYF. CDR3 nucleotide sequence: TGCGCCAGCAGCCAAGATAGAACTAGCGACGAGCAGTACTTC.

A note on this clone: The same CDR3 also results from other DNA sequences found in this sample. The J gene is TRBJ2-1, the V gene TRBV2, with TRBD2 matching 10 bases. After removal of 3 bases from V and 4 bases from J, the junction contained 3 bases not matched to a gene. The germline V gene encodes CDR1 SNHLY and CDR2 FYNNEI. This CDR3 contains 15 residues. The CDR3 DNA sequence: TGTGCCAGCAGTGAGGTAGCGGGGGGTTACAATGAGCAGTTCTTC. Translation gives CASSEVAGGYNEQFF.

The rearrangement links TRBV7-9 to TRBJ2-7; 8 nucleotides align to TRBD1. CDR3 length: 15 residues. In germline, CDR1 is SEHNR, CDR2 FQNEAQ (reference sequence). V was clipped by 6 bases and J by 4 bases; unmatched bases: 11. This CDR3 is CASSLQGDAAYEQYF. The CDR3 DNA is TGTGCCAGCAGTTTACAGGGGGACGCAGCGTACGAGCAGTACTTC.

This clone was picked up one time. This chain links TRBV13 with TRBJ1-3; D not certain. The V end lost 3 bases, the J end lost 0 bases, and 9 bases lay between the germline ends. Germline values: CDR1 PRHDT, CDR2 FYEKMQ (reference sequence). This CDR3 is built from 15 residues. The CDR3 region is CASSFPLTSGNTIYF. The DNA for the CDR3 is TGTGCCAGCAGCTTTCCGCTCACCTCTGGAAACACCATATATTTT.

The rearrangement links TRBV6-6 to TRBJ1-3; tentative D call: TRBD1 (5 bases). The CDR3 loop spans 14 amino acids. Between the trimmed V and J ends, which lost 6 bases and 8 bases, there was a span of 17 bases. Germline CDR1 and CDR2: MNHNY and SVGAGI (reference sequence). The CDR3 nucleotides are TGTGCCAGCAGCCCGGCGGGGTCGGGGGACACCATATATTTT. Its translation: CASSPAGSGDTIYF.

This chain joins TRBV5-4 and TRBJ2-2; D possibly corresponds to TRBD2 (5 bases). V lost 2 bases and J 5 bases, leaving 13 bases between the germline ends. The CDR3 spans 15 residues. Germline CDR1 and CDR2: SGHNT and YYREEE (reference sequence). CDR3 region: CASSLNQGGTGELFF. The DNA for the CDR3 is TGTGCCAGCAGCTTAAATCAAGGAGGTACCGGGGAGCTGTTTTTT.

This clone was counted a single time. The rearrangement uses TRBV12-5 and TRBJ1-4, with a weak D call TRBD1 (5 bases). Germline CDR1 LGHNT, CDR2 FRNRAP. The CDR3 sequence is 14 residues long. V dropped 6 bases and J dropped 3 bases, with 11 bases sitting between them. CDR3 in amino acids: CASGKSGSNEKLFF. In DNA form, the CDR3 reads TGTGCTAGTGGAAAATCAGGGTCTAATGAAAAACTGTTTTTT.

This clone was picked up one time. The sample holds other DNA sequences that translate to the same CDR3. This chain links TRBV2 with TRBJ1-1; D perhaps matches TRBD1 (6 bases). The germline V and J ends were trimmed by 5 bases and 0 bases, with 10 bases remaining between them. The CDR3 totals 14 residues. Germline-derived CDR1 and CDR2 are SNHLY and FYNNEI. This CDR3 is CASSPDSVNTEAFF. The CDR3 DNA sequence: TGTGCCAGCAGTCCGGACAGTGTGAACACTGAAGCTTTCTTT. The variable domain in full, with the rest retrieved from reference TRBV2 and TRBJ1-1, is EPEVTQTPSHQVTQMGQEVILRCVPISNHLYFYWYRQILGQKVEFLVSFYNNEISEKSEIFDDQFSVERPDGSNFTLKIRSTKLEDSAMYFCASSPDSVNTEAFFGQGTRLTVV.

V gene TRBV25-1 combines with J gene TRBJ2-1; D might be TRBD1 (5 bases). The V gene's germline CDR1 is MGHDK and CDR2 SYGVNS. V was clipped by 1 base and J by 6 bases, with 10 bases between them. This CDR3 has 14 amino acids. Here the CDR3 reads CASSESSGRNEQFF. In nucleotides, the CDR3 is TGTGCCAGCAGTGAATCCTCAGGGCGCAATGAGCAGTTCTTC.

The CDR3 coding sequence is TGTGCCAGCAGCTTAGGGGAAGGGTACACGCAGTATTTT. Translating it yields CASSLGEGYTQYF. The chain couples TRBV7-2 to TRBJ2-3; D unresolved. Germline V gene sequence: CDR1 SGHTA, CDR2 FQGNSA. This CDR3 is 13 amino acids long. Trimming took off 1 base at V and 9 bases at J, with 11 bases between the two ends.

V and J are TRBV2 and TRBJ2-7, with 9 bases identical to TRBD2. This CDR3 is built from 17 residues. Germline values: CDR1 SNHLY, CDR2 FYNNEI. Germline trimming cut 9 bases from V and 2 bases from J; bases unmatched to any gene: 17. In DNA, the CDR3 is TGTGCCAGTCTACAATTAAGCTGGGGACTAGCCACCTACGAGCAGTACTTC. Its protein is CASLQLSWGLATYEQYF. The whole variable domain, filled in from reference TRBV2 and TRBJ2-7, reads EPEVTQTPSHQVTQMGQEVILRCVPISNHLYFYWYRQILGQKVEFLVSFYNNEISEKSEIFDDQFSVERPDGSNFTLKIRSTKLEDSAMYFCASLQLSWGLATYEQYFGPGTRLTVT.

The V and J genes are TRBV7-9 and TRBJ1-1; D remains unclear. Trimming removed 5 bases from V and 8 bases from J, with 12 bases in between. This CDR3 spans 12 amino acids. The germline V gene encodes CDR1 SEHNR and CDR2 FQNEAQ (reference sequence). The CDR3 DNA is TGTGCCAGCAGCCTGGGCCCTCGAGAAGCTTTCTTT. Amino acids: CASSLGPREAFF.

The rearrangement uses TRBV10-3 and TRBJ1-1; D not certain. CDR1 and CDR2 from the germline V gene are ENHRY and SYGVKD. CDR3 length: 13 amino acids. V dropped 10 bases and J dropped 1 base, with 13 bases sitting between them. Here the CDR3 reads CANAGQPNTEAFF. Written as DNA, the CDR3 is TGTGCCAACGCCGGGCAGCCGAACACTGAAGCTTTCTTT.

This sequence joins TRBV27 and TRBJ1-2, with 9 nucleotides matching TRBD1. J was trimmed by 6 bases and V by 5 bases; bases with no gene match: 13. Germline values: CDR1 MNHEY, CDR2 SMNVEV (reference sequence). This CDR3 region has 16 residues. CDR3 DNA: TGTGCCAGCAGTCGACGCCGGGACAGGGAGGGGGATGGCTACACCTTC. As protein: CASSRRRDREGDGYTF.

The rearrangement links TRBV12-5 to TRBJ2-1; 7 bases are shared with TRBD2. CDR1 and CDR2 (germline): LGHNT, FRNRAP. The CDR3 is made up of 15 amino acids. With V trimmed by 6 bases and J by 2 bases, 7 bases remained unmatched. CDR3 DNA sequence: TGTGCTAGTGGGCCCTGGGCGGGGGCCTACAATGAGCAGTTCTTC. Its translation: CASGPWAGAYNEQFF. Drawing the rest from reference TRBV12-5 and TRBJ2-1, the complete variable domain is DARVTQTPRHKVTEMGQEVTMRCQPILGHNTVFWYRQTMMQGLELLAYFRNRAPLDDSGMPKDRFSAEMPDATLATLKIQPSEPRDSAVYFCASGPWAGAYNEQFFGPGTRLTVL.

The DNA for the CDR3 is TGTGCCAGCAGCAGGCCCGAAGAGACCCAGTACTTC. Residues: CASSRPEETQYF. The genes are TRBV6-1 and TRBJ2-5; D not resolved. The CDR3 is 12 amino acids. Trimming stripped 6 bases from V and 3 bases from J, with 8 bases between. Germline CDR1 MNHNS, CDR2 SASEGT.

The gene calls are TRBV10-3 and TRBJ1-5; D is perhaps TRBD1 (6 bases). Germline-derived CDR1 and CDR2 are ENHRY and SYGVKD. This CDR3 has 13 amino acids. The V gene lost 6 bases and the J gene lost 3 bases, with 9 bases spanning the gap. The CDR3: CAIRDSLNQPQHF. As DNA, the CDR3 is TGTGCCATCAGGGACAGCCTCAATCAGCCCCAGCATTTT.

CDR3 in DNA: TGTGCCAGCAGCTTGGTCGGAGGGGTACCTAATTCACCCCTCCACTTT. This gives the protein CASSLVGGVPNSPLHF. The rearrangement uses TRBV5-6 and TRBJ1-6, with D tentatively TRBD1 (5 bases). This CDR3 has 16 amino acids. The V and J ends lost 0 bases and 6 bases respectively, with 13 bases between them. Per the germline V gene, CDR1 is SGHDT and CDR2 is YYEEEE.

The V gene is TRBV6-5, the J gene TRBJ1-1; 9 nucleotides line up with TRBD1. Losses at the gene ends were 2 bases for V and 5 bases for J; bases not matched to a gene: 3. Germline CDR1 reads MNHEY; CDR2 reads SVGAGI. The CDR3 is 14 amino acids. The CDR3 sequence: CASSYLTGGTEAFF. The CDR3 bases are TGTGCCAGCAGTTACCTGACAGGGGGGACTGAAGCTTTCTTT.

This clone was seen once. This chain joins TRBV5-1 and TRBJ2-4; TRBD2 agrees at 7 bases. This CDR3 comprises 14 residues. CDR1 is SGHRS, CDR2 YFSETQ, per germline. The V and J ends lost 0 bases and 6 bases, in that order; junction bases with no gene match: 3. In nucleotides, the CDR3 is TGCGCCAGCAGCTTGGAGGGAGGGGTAAACATTCAGTACTTC. Encoded protein: CASSLEGGVNIQYF.

This clone has just one count. Distinct nucleotide sequences in the sample also encode this CDR3. This chain links TRBV15 with TRBJ2-7; D gene unclear. The ends were cut back, 0 bases at V and 3 bases at J, with 9 bases in the middle. From germline, CDR1 is LNHNV and CDR2 YYDKDF (reference sequence). The length of the CDR3 is 14 residues. CDR3 nucleotide sequence: TGTGCCACCAGCAGAGATCTAGTGGACTACGAGCAGTACTTC. Protein product: CATSRDLVDYEQYF.

The chain carries TRBV19 and TRBJ2-1, with TRBD2 matching 8 bases. J was trimmed by 4 bases and V by 5 bases; bases with no gene match: 7. The CDR3 runs 15 residues. From germline, CDR1 is LNHDA and CDR2 SQIVND (reference sequence). CDR3 residues: CASSVEAGVYNEQFF. For the CDR3, the DNA is TGTGCCAGTAGTGTCGAAGCGGGAGTATACAATGAGCAGTTCTTC.

The chain is built from TRBV27 and TRBJ2-1, with D perhaps TRBD1 (6 bases). Germline CDR1 reads MNHEY; CDR2 reads SMNVEV (reference sequence). The germline V and J ends were trimmed by 5 bases and 7 bases, with 12 bases remaining between them. The length of the CDR3 is 13 residues. For the CDR3, the DNA is TGTGCCAGCAGTCGCTATACAGGGAATGAGCAGTTCTTC. Encoded protein: CASSRYTGNEQFF.

This chain joins TRBV5-1 and TRBJ1-1, with a weak D call TRBD1 (6 bases). Deletions cut 0 bases from V and 0 bases from J, with 12 bases between. In germline, CDR1 is SGHRS, CDR2 YFSETQ. The CDR3 covers 16 residues. The CDR3: CASSLEGGAMNTEAFF. Written as DNA, the CDR3 is TGCGCCAGCAGCTTGGAAGGGGGAGCCATGAACACTGAAGCTTTCTTT. The entire variable domain, with the rest obtained from reference TRBV5-1 and TRBJ1-1, is as follows: KAGVTQTPRYLIKTRGQQVTLSCSPISGHRSVSWYQQTPGQGLQFLFEYFSETQRNKGNFPGRFSGRQFSNSRSEMNVSTLELGDSALYLCASSLEGGAMNTEAFFGQGTRLTVV.

The chain employs TRBV27 and TRBJ2-7; D may correspond to TRBD1 or TRBD2 (5 bases each). CDR3 length equals 17 residues. The V end was cut by 4 bases, the J end by 0 bases, with 19 bases between. Germline CDR1 is MNHEY and CDR2 is SMNVEV (reference sequence). CDR3 amino acids: CASSSPTGTDSSYEQYF. Written as DNA, the CDR3 is TGTGCCAGCAGTTCACCGACCGGGACGGATAGCTCCTACGAGCAGTACTTC.

The rearrangement links TRBV6-6 to TRBJ2-1, with D perhaps matching TRBD2 (5 bases). Trimming took 5 bases from V and 4 from J, leaving 15 bases between them. The germline V gene encodes CDR1 MNHNY and CDR2 SVGAGI (reference sequence). CDR3 length: 15 amino acids. CDR3: CASSATQGGYNEQFF. In nucleotides, the CDR3 is TGTGCCAGCAGTGCGACTCAAGGAGGTTACAATGAGCAGTTCTTC.

This chain connects TRBV12-5 to TRBJ2-5; 9 bases are shared with TRBD1. Unmatched junction bases numbered 0, after V lost 1 base and J lost 0 bases. CDR3 length equals 15 residues. Germline V gene data show CDR1 as LGHNT and CDR2 as FRNRAP. Here the CDR3 reads CASGLGTGDQETQYF. CDR3 coding DNA: TGTGCTAGTGGTTTGGGGACAGGGGACCAAGAGACCCAGTACTTC.

This clone occurred a few times. Other DNA variants within this sample encode the same CDR3. V usage is TRBV6-6 and J usage is TRBJ1-3, with D unresolved. The CDR3 is 12 residues long. Per germline, CDR1 MNHNY and CDR2 SVGAGI (reference sequence). Trimming removed 6 bases from V and 4 bases from J, with 7 bases in between. For the CDR3, the DNA is TGTGCCAGCAGCCAAGGGGGAAACACCATATATTTT. Its translation: CASSQGGNTIYF.

The genes are TRBV18 and TRBJ2-2; D possibly corresponds to TRBD1 (6 bases). Trimming left V 5 bases short and J 5 bases short, with 9 bases between. The CDR3 has 13 residues. CDR1 and CDR2 from the germline V gene are KGHSH and LQKENI. CDR3 DNA: TGTGCCAGCTCAGCGACAGGAACCGGGGAGCTGTTTTTT. Protein: CASSATGTGELFF.